One sample yielded the 6 T cell receptor beta chains listed below, sequenced in a study of long-term antiretroviral therapy in people with HIV. They ran version v3.0 of the immunoSEQ assay at survey level. Produced via immunoSEQ multiplex PCR; TCRdb's table is partial and in-frame only. The sample includes some 16,000 clones, approximately 89% of them seen just once. Sequencing was performed on unsorted PBMCs, taken 0.6 years after starting antiretroviral therapy. These receptors originate from a woman aged 35 to 49 with HIV.

This chain connects TRBV28 to TRBJ1-6; 10 nucleotides align to TRBD1. V shed 10 bases, J shed 1 base, and the junction held 7 bases outside the gene matches. CDR3 length: 16 residues. CDR1 and CDR2 from the germline V gene are MDHEN and SYDVKM. The CDR3 bases are TGTGCCATTACGACAGGGGGCGCATCCTATAATTCACCCCTCCACTTT. This sequence encodes CAITTGGASYNSPLHF.

This clone showed up just once. The chain joins TRBV2 to TRBJ2-7, with 7 bases aligning to TRBD1. This CDR3 has 16 residues. With V trimmed by 5 bases and J by 0 bases, 10 bases remained unmatched. Germline V gene data show CDR1 as SNHLY and CDR2 as FYNNEI. CDR3 bases: TGTGCCAGCAGTCAACTAACAGGGGCGAACTCCTACGAGCAGTACTTC. Protein sequence: CASSQLTGANSYEQYF.

This chain connects TRBV9 to TRBJ2-3; D is unclear. Looked up from germline, CDR1 is SGDLS and CDR2 is YYNGEE. The CDR3 runs 15 residues. Trimming removed 0 bases at V and 5 bases at J, with 13 bases between. The CDR3 reads CASSVAPSPEDTQYF. The CDR3 DNA reads TGTGCCAGCAGCGTAGCCCCCAGCCCCGAAGATACGCAGTATTTT.

The rearrangement joins TRBV19 to TRBJ2-7; 9 bases match TRBD1. Germline CDR1 and CDR2: LNHDA and SQIVND (reference sequence). The CDR3 runs 14 residues. J was trimmed by 3 bases and V by 5 bases; bases with no gene match: 5. CDR3 sequence reads: CASSPGTGIYEQYF. DNA for the CDR3: TGTGCCAGTAGTCCCGGGACAGGGATCTACGAGCAGTACTTC.

The chain is built from TRBV5-8 and TRBJ2-7, with a possible D match to TRBD2 (5 bases). The CDR3 has 13 residues. Germline values: CDR1 SGHTS, CDR2 YDEGEE. Trimming pared 2 bases from V and 1 base from J, leaving 7 bases between. For the CDR3, the DNA is TGTGCCAGCAGCTTAACGGGATCCTACGAGCAGTACTTC. It is translated as CASSLTGSYEQYF.

The chain couples TRBV4-2 to TRBJ1-1; 7 nucleotides align to TRBD1. The CDR3 covers 20 residues. V dropped 0 bases and J dropped 0; count of bases not matched to a gene: 16. The germline gives CDR1 LGHNA, CDR2 YNFKEQ. The CDR3 reads CASSQDPVVNRGHMNTEAFF. For the CDR3, the DNA is TGTGCCAGCAGCCAAGATCCCGTCGTAAACAGGGGCCACATGAACACTGAAGCTTTCTTT.